Listed here are 5 T cell receptor beta chains from one sample, sequenced in a study of cytomegalovirus exposure and HLA in healthy donors. 13 Jbeta primers and 60 Vbeta primers were used for the PCR. Data came from immunoSEQ multiplex PCR; TCRdb stores just in-frame clones and leaves some out. The repertoire holds some 66,000 clones, with more than 80% as singletons. Sequencing was performed on PBMCs. All receptors derive from a woman in her twenties or thirties in good health and CMV-seronegative.

V gene TRBV5-5 combines with J gene TRBJ1-5; D perhaps matches TRBD1 (5 bases). Between the trimmed V and J ends, which lost 4 bases and 3 bases, there was a span of 11 bases. The CDR3 loop spans 14 amino acids. Looked up from germline, CDR1 is SGHKS and CDR2 is YYEKEE (reference sequence). The CDR3 region is CASSPGTLNQPQHF. CDR3 sequence (DNA): TGTGCCAGCAGCCCCGGGACTCTCAATCAGCCCCAGCATTTT.

J is TRBJ2-7 and V is TRBV2; TRBD1 aligns across 7 bases. The trim removed 6 bases at V and 2 bases at J, leaving 7 bases unmatched. CDR3 size: 14 residues. Germline V gene sequence: CDR1 SNHLY, CDR2 FYNNEI. The chain's CDR3 is CASRKQGFPYEQYF. In DNA, the CDR3 is TGTGCCAGCAGAAAACAGGGGTTCCCCTACGAGCAGTACTTC.

This clone was counted between two and nine times. The rearrangement joins TRBV27 to TRBJ1-1; no clear D gene. Deletions cut 3 bases from V and 2 bases from J, with 7 bases between. Looked up from germline, CDR1 is MNHEY and CDR2 is SMNVEV (reference sequence). The length of the CDR3 is 13 residues. The CDR3 here is CASSLTENTEAFF. The CDR3 coding sequence is TGTGCCAGCAGTTTGACTGAAAACACTGAAGCTTTCTTT.

This chain links TRBV7-6 with TRBJ1-1; TRBD1 agrees at 8 bases. V was clipped by 6 bases and J by 6 bases; unmatched bases: 6. The V gene's germline CDR1 is SGHVS and CDR2 FNYEAQ. This CDR3 has 13 residues. The CDR3 here is CASRSGQGPEAFF. Here the CDR3 DNA reads TGTGCCAGCAGAAGTGGACAGGGTCCTGAAGCTTTCTTT.

The chain combines TRBV5-1 with TRBJ2-1; D is unresolved. Germline V CDR1 and CDR2: SGHRS, YFSETQ. The CDR3 extends over 17 amino acids. V was clipped by 1 base and J by 0 bases, with 14 bases between them. The CDR3: CASSLLPSRSSYNEQFF. The DNA for the CDR3 is TGCGCCAGCAGCTTGTTACCGTCTAGGAGCTCCTACAATGAGCAGTTCTTC.